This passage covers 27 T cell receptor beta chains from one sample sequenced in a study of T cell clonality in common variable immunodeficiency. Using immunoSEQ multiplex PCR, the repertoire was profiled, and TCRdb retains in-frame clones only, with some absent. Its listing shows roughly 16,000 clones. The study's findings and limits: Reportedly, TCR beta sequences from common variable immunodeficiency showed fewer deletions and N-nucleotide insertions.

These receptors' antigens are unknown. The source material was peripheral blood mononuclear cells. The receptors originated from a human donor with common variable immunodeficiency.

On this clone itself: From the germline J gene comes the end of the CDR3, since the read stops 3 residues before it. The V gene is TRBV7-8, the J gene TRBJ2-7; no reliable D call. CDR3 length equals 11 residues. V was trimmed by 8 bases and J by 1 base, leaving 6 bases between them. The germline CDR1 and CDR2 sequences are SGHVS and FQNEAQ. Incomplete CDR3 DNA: TGTGCCAGCTCCTTTTCCTACGAG. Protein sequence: CASSFSYE. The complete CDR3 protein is CASSFSYEQYF.

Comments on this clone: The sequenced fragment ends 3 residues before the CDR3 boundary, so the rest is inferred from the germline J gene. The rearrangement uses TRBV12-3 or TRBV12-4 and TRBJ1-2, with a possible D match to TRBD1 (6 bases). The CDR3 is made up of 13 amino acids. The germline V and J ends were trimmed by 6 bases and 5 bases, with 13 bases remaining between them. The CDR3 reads CASRFGQQYGYTF. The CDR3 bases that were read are TGTGCCAGCAGATTTGGACAGCAGTATGGC.

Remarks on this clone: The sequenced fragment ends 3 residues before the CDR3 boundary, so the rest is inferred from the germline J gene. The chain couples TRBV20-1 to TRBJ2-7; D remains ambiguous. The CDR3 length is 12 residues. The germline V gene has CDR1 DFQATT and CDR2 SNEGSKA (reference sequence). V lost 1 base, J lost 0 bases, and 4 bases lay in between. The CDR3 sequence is CSARGASYEQYF. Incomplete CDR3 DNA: TGCAGTGCTAGAGGGGCCTCCTACGAG.

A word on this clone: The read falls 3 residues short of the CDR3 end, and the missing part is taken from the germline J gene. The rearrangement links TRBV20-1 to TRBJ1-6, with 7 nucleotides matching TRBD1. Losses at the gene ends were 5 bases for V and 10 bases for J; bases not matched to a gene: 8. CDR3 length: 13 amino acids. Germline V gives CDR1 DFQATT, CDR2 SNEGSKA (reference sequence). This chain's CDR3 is CSADDRVGSPLHF. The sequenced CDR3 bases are TGCAGTGCTGATGACAGGGTAGGGTCACCC.

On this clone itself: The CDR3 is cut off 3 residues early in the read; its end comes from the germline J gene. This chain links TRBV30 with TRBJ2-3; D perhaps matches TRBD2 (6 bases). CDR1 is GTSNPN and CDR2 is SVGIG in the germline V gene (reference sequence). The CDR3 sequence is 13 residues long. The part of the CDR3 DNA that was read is TGTGCCTGGAGGGGGGGTGCCTTTACGACG. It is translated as CAWRGGAFTT. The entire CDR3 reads CAWRGGAFTTQYF. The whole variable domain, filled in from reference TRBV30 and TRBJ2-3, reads SQTIHQWPATLVQPVGSPLSLECTVEGTSNPNLYWYRQAAGRGLQLLFYSVGIGQISSEVPQNLSASRPQDRQFILSSKKLLLSDSGFYLCAWRGGAFTTQYFGPGTRLTVL.

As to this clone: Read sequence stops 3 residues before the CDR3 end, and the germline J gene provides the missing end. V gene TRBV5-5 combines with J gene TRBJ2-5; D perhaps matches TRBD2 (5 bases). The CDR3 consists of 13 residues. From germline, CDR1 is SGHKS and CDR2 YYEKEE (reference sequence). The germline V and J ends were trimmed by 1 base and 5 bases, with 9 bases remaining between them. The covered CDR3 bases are TGTGCCAGCAGCTTGTTTAGCGAGGAGACC. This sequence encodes CASSLFSEET. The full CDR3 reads CASSLFSEETQYF.

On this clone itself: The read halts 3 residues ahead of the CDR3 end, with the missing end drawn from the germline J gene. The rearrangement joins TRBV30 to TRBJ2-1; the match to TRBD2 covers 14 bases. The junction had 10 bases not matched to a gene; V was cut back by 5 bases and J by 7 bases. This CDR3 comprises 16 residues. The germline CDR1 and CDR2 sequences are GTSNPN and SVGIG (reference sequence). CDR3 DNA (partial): TGTGCCTGGGGGACATCGGGACTAGCGGGGGCGAATGAG. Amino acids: CAWGTSGLAGANE. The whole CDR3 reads CAWGTSGLAGANEQFF.

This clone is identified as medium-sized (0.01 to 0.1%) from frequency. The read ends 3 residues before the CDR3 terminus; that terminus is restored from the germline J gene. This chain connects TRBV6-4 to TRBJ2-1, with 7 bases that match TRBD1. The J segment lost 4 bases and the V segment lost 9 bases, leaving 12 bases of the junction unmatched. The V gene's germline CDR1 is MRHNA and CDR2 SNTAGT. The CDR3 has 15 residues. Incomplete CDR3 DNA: TGTGCCAGTATCGACGGGACAGCCCGATACAATGAG. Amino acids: CASIDGTARYNE. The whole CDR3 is CASIDGTARYNEQFF.

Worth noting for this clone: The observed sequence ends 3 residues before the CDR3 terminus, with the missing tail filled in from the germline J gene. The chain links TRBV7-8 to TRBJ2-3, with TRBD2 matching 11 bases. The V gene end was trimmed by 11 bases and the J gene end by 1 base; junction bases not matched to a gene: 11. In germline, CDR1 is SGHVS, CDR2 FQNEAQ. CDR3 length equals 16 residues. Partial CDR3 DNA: TGTGCCGGAGATAGCGGGGGGGCAGGCGGCACAGATACG. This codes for CAGDSGGAGGTDT. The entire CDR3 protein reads CAGDSGGAGGTDTQYF.

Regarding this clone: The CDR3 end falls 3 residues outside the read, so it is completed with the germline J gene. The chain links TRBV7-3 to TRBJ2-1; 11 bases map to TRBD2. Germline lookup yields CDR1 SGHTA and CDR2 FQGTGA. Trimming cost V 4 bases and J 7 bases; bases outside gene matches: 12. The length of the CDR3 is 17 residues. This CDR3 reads CASSSSSAGLADNEQFF. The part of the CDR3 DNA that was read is TGTGCCAGCAGCTCATCTTCCGCGGGACTAGCGGATAATGAG.

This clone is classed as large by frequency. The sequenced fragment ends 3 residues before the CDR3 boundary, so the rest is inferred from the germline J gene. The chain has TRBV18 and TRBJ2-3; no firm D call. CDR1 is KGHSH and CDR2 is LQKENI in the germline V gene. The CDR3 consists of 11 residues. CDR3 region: CASSPEVPQYF. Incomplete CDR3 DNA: TGTGCCAGCTCACCTGAGGTACCG.

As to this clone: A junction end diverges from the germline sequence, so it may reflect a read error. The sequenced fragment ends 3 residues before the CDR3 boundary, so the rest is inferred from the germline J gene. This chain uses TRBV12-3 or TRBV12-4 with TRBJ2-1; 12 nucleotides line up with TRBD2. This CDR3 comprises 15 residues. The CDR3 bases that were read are TGTGCCAGCAGATTAGCGGGACTAGCGGGTTTTGAG. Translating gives CASRLAGLAGFE. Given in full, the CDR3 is CASRLAGLAGFEQFF.

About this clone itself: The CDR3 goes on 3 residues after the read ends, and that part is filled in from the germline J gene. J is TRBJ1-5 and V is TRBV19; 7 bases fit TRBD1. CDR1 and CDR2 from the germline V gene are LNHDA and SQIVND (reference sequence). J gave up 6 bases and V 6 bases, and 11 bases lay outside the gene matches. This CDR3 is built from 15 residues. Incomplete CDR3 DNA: TGTGCCAGTAGAAGGACAGGCCTTGGGGGTCAGCCC. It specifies CASRRTGLGGQP. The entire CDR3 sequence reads CASRRTGLGGQPQHF.

The CDR3 region is CASSQDPQQGGYQPQHF. The part of the CDR3 DNA that was read is TGCGCCAGCAGCCAAGATCCTCAACAGGGGGGTTATCAGCCC. The chain is built from TRBV4-1 and TRBJ1-5; TRBD1 agrees at 8 bases. The observed sequence ends 3 residues before the CDR3 terminus, with the missing tail filled in from the germline J gene. V dropped 0 bases and J dropped 5; count of bases not matched to a gene: 9. CDR1 and CDR2 from the germline V gene are MGHRA and YSYEKL. The CDR3 sequence is 17 residues long.

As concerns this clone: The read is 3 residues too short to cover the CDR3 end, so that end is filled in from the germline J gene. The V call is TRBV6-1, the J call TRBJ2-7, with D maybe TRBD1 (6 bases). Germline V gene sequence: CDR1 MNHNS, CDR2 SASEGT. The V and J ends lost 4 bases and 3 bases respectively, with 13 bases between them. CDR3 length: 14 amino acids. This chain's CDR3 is CASSGHGQNYEQYF. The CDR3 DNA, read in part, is TGTGCCAGCAGTGGACACGGACAGAACTACGAG.

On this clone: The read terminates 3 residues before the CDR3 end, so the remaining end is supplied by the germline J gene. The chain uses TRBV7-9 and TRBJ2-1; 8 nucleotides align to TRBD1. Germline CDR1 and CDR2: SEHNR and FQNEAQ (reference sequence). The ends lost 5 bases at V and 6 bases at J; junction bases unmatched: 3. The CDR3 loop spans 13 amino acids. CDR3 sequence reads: CASSQGAINEQFF. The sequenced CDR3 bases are TGTGCCAGCAGCCAGGGGGCCATCAATGAG.

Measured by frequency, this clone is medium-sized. CDR3 sequence: CASSFRTDYNEQFF. The covered CDR3 bases are TGTGCCAGCAGTTTTCGGACAGATTACAATGAG. The chain uses TRBV12-3 or TRBV12-4 and TRBJ2-1, with a possible D match to TRBD1 (6 bases). Read coverage stops 3 residues before the CDR3 terminus; the germline J gene supplies the remainder. With 3 bases removed from V and 4 bases from J, the gap between germline ends came to 10 bases. This CDR3 region has 14 residues.

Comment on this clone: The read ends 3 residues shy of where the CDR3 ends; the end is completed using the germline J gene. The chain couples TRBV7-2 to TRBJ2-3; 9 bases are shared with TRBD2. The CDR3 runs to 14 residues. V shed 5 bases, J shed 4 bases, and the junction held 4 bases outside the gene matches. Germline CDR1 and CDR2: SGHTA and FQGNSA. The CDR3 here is CASSGGRAADTQYF. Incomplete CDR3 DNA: TGTGCCAGCAGCGGCGGGAGGGCCGCAGATACG.

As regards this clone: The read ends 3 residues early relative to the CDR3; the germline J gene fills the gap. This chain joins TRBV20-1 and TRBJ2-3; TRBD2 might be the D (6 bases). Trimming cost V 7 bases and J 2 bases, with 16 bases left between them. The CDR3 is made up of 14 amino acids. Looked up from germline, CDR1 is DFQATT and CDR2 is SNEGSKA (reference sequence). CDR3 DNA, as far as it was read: TGCAGTGTGACGCTTAGGGACTTCACAGATACG. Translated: CSVTLRDFTDT. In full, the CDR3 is CSVTLRDFTDTQYF.

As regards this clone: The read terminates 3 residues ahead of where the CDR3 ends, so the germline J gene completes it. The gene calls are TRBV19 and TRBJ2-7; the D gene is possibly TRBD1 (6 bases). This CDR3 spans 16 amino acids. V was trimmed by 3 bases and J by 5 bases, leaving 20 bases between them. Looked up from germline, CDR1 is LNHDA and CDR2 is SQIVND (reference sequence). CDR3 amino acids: CASSINSAGTRHEQYF. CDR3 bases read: TGTGCCAGTAGTATTAACTCAGCCGGGACAAGGCACGAG.

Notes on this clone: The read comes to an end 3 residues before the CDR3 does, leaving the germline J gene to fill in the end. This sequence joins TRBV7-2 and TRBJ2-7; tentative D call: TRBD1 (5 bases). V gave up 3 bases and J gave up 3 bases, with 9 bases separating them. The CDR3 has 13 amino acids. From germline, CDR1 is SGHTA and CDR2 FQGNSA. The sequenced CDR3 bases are TGTGCCAGCAGCTTTTCCAGGGTCTACGAG. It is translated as CASSFSRVYE. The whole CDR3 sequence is CASSFSRVYEQYF.

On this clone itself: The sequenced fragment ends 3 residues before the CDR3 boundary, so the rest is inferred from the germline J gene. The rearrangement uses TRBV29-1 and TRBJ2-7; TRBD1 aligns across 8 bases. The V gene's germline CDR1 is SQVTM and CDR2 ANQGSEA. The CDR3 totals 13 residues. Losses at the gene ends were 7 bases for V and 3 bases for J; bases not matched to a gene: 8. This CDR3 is CSATGGLFYEQYF. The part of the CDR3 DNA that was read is TGCAGCGCAACAGGGGGATTATTCTACGAG.

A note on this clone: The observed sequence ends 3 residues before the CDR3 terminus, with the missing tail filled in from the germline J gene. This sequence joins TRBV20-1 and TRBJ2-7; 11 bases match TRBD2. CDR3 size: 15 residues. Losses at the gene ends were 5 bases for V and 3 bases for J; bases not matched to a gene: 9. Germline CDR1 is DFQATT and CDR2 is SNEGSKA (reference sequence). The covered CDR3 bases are TGCAGTGCTGCCCCCATTAGCGGGGGGGTCTACGAG. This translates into CSAAPISGGVYE. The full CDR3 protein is CSAAPISGGVYEQYF.

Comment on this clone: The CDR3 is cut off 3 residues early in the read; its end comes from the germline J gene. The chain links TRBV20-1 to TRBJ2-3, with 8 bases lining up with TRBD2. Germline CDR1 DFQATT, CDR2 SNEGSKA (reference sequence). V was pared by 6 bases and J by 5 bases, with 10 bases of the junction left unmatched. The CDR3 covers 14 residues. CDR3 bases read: TGCAGTGCGCGAGGTAGCGGGGCGGTAGATACG. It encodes CSARGSGAVDT. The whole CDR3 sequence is CSARGSGAVDTQYF.

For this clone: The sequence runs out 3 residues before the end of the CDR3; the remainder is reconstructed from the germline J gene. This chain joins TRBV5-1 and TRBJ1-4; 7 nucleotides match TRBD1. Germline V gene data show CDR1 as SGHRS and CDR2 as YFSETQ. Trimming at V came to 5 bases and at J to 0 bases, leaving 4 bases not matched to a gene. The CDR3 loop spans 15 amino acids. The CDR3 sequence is CASRVTGATNEKLFF. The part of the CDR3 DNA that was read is TGCGCCAGCAGGGTCACAGGGGCAACTAATGAAAAA. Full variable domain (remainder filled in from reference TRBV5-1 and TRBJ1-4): KAGVTQTPRYLIKTRGQQVTLSCSPISGHRSVSWYQQTPGQGLQFLFEYFSETQRNKGNFPGRFSGRQFSNSRSEMNVSTLELGDSALYLCASRVTGATNEKLFFGSGTQLSVL.

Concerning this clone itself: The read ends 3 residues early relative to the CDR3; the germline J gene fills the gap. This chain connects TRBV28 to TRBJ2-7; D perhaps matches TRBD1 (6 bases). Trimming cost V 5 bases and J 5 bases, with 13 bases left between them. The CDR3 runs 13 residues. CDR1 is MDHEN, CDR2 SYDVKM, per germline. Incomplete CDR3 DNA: TGTGCCAGCAGTGGTACAGGGTTCGACGAG. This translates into CASSGTGFDE. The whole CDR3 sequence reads CASSGTGFDEQYF.

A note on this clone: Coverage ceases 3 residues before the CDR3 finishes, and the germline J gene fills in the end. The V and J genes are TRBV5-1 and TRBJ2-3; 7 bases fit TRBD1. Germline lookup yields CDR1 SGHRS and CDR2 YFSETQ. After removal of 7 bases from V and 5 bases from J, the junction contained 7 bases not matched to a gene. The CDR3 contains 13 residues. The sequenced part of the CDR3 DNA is TGCGCCAGCTCGAGACAGGGAGTAGATACG. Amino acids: CASSRQGVDT. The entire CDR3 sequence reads CASSRQGVDTQYF.